The rows below give T cell receptor beta chains drawn from one sample of a study of blood T cell repertoires in COVID-19. The data were produced by immunoSEQ multiplex PCR, yet TCRdb's version contains in-frame clones alone and is incomplete. The sample includes about 160,000 clones, roughly 80% of them seen just once. Sequencing was performed on peripheral blood. The origin of the receptors is a man aged 70 or older with acute or convalescent COVID-19. Both conserved end residues are trimmed from each CDR3.

v_gene: TRBV11-2; j_gene: TRBJ2-3; CDR3aa: ASSSQGGDADTQY
v_gene: TRBV5-4; j_gene: TRBJ1-5; CDR3aa: ASSSDQGPNQPQH
v_gene: TRBV24-1; j_gene: TRBJ1-1; CDR3aa: ATSDSQSGDMNTEAF
v_gene: TRBV18; j_gene: TRBJ1-1; CDR3aa: ASSPRKMARGARDYTEAF
v_gene: TRBV11-3; j_gene: TRBJ1-3; CDR3aa: ASSSTPLAGNTIY
v_gene: TRBV7-9; j_gene: TRBJ2-1; CDR3aa: ASSLASGRTSGGYNEQF
v_gene: TRBV11-2; j_gene: TRBJ1-3; CDR3aa: ASSLATTGNTIY
v_gene: TRBV2; j_gene: TRBJ2-7; CDR3aa: ASSLVVAGRQY
v_gene: TRBV30; j_gene: TRBJ2-5; CDR3aa: AFRDRGRETQY
v_gene: TRBV5-5; j_gene: TRBJ2-7; CDR3aa: ASSTLRSTYEQY
v_gene: TRBV20-1; j_gene: TRBJ2-3; CDR3aa: SASTGGPYTQY
v_gene: TRBV6-2/TRBV6-3; j_gene: TRBJ1-1; CDR3aa: ASSFQQGTEAF
v_gene: TRBV7-8; j_gene: TRBJ1-2; CDR3aa: ASSLDSNYGYT
v_gene: TRBV6-6; j_gene: TRBJ2-3; CDR3aa: ASIRGGSTDTQY
v_gene: TRBV12-3/TRBV12-4; j_gene: TRBJ2-5; CDR3aa: ASSLRGRETQY
v_gene: TRBV6-5; j_gene: TRBJ2-3; CDR3aa: ASSLDRVSTDTQY
v_gene: TRBV25-1; j_gene: TRBJ2-3; CDR3aa: ASSELRVADTQY
v_gene: TRBV11-2; j_gene: TRBJ2-1; CDR3aa: ASSPRSLVYNEQF
v_gene: TRBV10-3; j_gene: TRBJ1-1; CDR3aa: AISDRGDTEAF
v_gene: TRBV19; j_gene: TRBJ1-5; CDR3aa: ASSMGGVGNQPQH
v_gene: TRBV24-1; j_gene: TRBJ2-7; CDR3aa: ATAPSQGAFEQY
v_gene: TRBV3-1/TRBV3-2; j_gene: TRBJ1-1; CDR3aa: ASSLGRQSYAF
v_gene: TRBV18; j_gene: TRBJ2-7; CDR3aa: AGGVDSYEQY
v_gene: TRBV5-4; j_gene: TRBJ2-2; CDR3aa: ASRTRNTGELF
v_gene: TRBV5-4; j_gene: TRBJ1-1; CDR3aa: ASSLGSRGLNTEAF
v_gene: TRBV3-1/TRBV3-2; j_gene: TRBJ2-7; CDR3aa: ASSQLGAVDEQY
v_gene: TRBV5-8; j_gene: TRBJ1-5; CDR3aa: ASSLQGRSNQPQH
v_gene: TRBV6-6; j_gene: TRBJ1-3; CDR3aa: ASSYKPSSSGNTIY
v_gene: TRBV5-4; j_gene: TRBJ1-1; CDR3aa: ASSLERGRRTEAF
v_gene: TRBV4-2; j_gene: TRBJ2-2; CDR3aa: ASSQDNTGELF
v_gene: TRBV30; j_gene: TRBJ1-2; CDR3aa: ACISGQRLVYGYT
v_gene: TRBV5-1; j_gene: TRBJ1-2; CDR3aa: ASSLEGQGAHGYT
v_gene: TRBV5-1; j_gene: TRBJ1-1; CDR3aa: ASSPTENTEAF
v_gene: TRBV11-2; j_gene: TRBJ2-7; CDR3aa: ASSLGSGGTYEQY
v_gene: TRBV19; j_gene: TRBJ1-5; CDR3aa: ASSIGHTDYLSNQPQH
v_gene: TRBV11-2; j_gene: TRBJ2-5; CDR3aa: ASSLAMARRPRETQY
v_gene: TRBV20-1; j_gene: TRBJ1-2; CDR3aa: SALDRAGYT
v_gene: TRBV7-3; j_gene: TRBJ2-1; CDR3aa: ASSPYHPSNEQF
v_gene: TRBV11-3; j_gene: TRBJ2-2; CDR3aa: ASDRGTSGRETGELF
v_gene: TRBV30; j_gene: TRBJ1-1; CDR3aa: AWSSAVMNTEAF
v_gene: TRBV18; j_gene: TRBJ2-7; CDR3aa: ASSPRSYEQY
v_gene: TRBV11-2; j_gene: TRBJ1-2; CDR3aa: ASSLSGHRGTGGGGYT
v_gene: TRBV9; j_gene: TRBJ1-1; CDR3aa: ASSARLNTEAF
v_gene: TRBV6-5; j_gene: TRBJ1-6; CDR3aa: ASTRTVYNSPLH
v_gene: TRBV6-2/TRBV6-3; j_gene: TRBJ2-3; CDR3aa: ASSYGTSSPDTQY
v_gene: TRBV14; j_gene: TRBJ2-7; CDR3aa: ASSQYQGVYEQY
v_gene: TRBV11-3; j_gene: TRBJ1-1; CDR3aa: ASSFIGQGYTEAF